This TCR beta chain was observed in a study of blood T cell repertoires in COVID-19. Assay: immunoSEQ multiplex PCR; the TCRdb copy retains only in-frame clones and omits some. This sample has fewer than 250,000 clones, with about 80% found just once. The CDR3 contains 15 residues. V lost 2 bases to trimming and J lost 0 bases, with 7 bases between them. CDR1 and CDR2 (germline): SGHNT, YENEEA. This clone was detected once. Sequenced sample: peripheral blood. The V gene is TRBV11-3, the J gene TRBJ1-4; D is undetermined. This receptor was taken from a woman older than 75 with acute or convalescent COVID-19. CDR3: CASSLTSATNEKLFF. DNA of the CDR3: TGTGCCAGCAGCTTAACGTCGGCAACTAATGAAAAACTGTTTTTT.